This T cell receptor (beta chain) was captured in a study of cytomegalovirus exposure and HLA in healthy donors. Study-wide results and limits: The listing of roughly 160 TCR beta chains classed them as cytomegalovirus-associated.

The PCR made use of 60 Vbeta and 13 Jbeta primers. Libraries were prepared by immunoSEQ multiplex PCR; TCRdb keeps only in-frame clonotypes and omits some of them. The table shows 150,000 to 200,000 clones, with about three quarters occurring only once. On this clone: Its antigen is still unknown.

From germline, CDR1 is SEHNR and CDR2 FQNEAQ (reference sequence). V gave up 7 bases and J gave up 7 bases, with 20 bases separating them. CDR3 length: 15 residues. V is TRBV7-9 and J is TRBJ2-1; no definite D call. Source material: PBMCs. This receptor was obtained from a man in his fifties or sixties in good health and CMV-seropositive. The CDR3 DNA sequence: TGTGCCAGCACCCCACTTAGAATCTCTCCTAATGAGCAGTTCTTC. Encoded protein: CASTPLRISPNEQFF.